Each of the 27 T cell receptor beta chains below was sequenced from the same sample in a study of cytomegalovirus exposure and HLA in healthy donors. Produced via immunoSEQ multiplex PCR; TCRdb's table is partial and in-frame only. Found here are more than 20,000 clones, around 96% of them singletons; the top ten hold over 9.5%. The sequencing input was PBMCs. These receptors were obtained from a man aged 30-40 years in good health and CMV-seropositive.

CDR3 sequence: CASSGGGGSPLDTQYF. The DNA of the CDR3 is TGTGCCAGCAGCGGAGGAGGCGGGAGTCCCTTGGATACGCAGTATTTT. The chain is built from TRBV9 and TRBJ2-3; TRBD2 matches at 7 bases. The CDR3 totals 16 residues. The J segment lost 6 bases and the V segment lost 3 bases, leaving 13 bases of the junction unmatched. Germline V gene lookup returns CDR1 SGDLS and CDR2 YYNGEE. Variable domain in full (rest from reference TRBV9 and TRBJ2-3): DSGVTQTPKHLITATGQRVTLRCSPRSGDLSVYWYQQSLDQGLQFLIQYYNGEERAKGNILERFSAQQFPDLHSELNLSSLELGDSALYFCASSGGGGSPLDTQYFGPGTRLTVL.

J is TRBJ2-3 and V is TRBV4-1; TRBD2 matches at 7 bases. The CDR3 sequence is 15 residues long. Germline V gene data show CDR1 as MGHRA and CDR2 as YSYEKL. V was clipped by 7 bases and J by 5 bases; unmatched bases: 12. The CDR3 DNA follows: TGCGCCAGCAAGCGGGACCTCCCAAACGGAGATACGCAGTATTTT. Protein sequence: CASKRDLPNGDTQYF.

CDR3 sequence reads: CASSSPGTSGSYEQYF. The CDR3 nucleotides are TGTGCCAGCAGCTCTCCCGGGACTAGCGGCTCCTACGAGCAGTACTTC. The genes are TRBV5-4 and TRBJ2-7, with 11 bases identical to TRBD2. The CDR3 spans 16 residues. Germline V gene data show CDR1 as SGHNT and CDR2 as YYREEE (reference sequence). Trimming removed 3 bases from V and 0 bases from J; junction bases left unmatched: 5.

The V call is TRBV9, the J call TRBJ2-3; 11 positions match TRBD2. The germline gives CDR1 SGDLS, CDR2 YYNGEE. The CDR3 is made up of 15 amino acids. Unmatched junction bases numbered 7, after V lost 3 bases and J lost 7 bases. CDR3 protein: CASSDPGLAANTQYF. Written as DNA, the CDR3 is TGTGCCAGCAGCGATCCGGGACTAGCGGCCAATACGCAGTATTTT.

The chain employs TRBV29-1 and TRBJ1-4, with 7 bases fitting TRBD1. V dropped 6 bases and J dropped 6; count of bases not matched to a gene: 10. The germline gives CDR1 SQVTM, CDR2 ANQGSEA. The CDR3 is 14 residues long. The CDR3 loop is CSVARGLGDEKLFF. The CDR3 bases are TGCAGCGTCGCGAGGGGGCTCGGGGATGAAAAACTGTTTTTT.

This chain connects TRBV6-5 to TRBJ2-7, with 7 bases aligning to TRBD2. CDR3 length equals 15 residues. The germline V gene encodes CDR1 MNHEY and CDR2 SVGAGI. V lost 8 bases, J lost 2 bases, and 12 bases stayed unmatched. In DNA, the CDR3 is TGTGCCAGCGGCCAACTCCCGGGACTAACCTACGAGCAGTACTTC. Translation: CASGQLPGLTYEQYF.

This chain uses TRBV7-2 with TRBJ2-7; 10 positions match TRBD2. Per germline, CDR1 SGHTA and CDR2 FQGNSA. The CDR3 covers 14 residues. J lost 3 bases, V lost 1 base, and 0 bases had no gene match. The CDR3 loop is CASSLEREGYEQYF. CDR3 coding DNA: TGTGCCAGCAGCTTAGAGCGGGAGGGCTACGAGCAGTACTTC.

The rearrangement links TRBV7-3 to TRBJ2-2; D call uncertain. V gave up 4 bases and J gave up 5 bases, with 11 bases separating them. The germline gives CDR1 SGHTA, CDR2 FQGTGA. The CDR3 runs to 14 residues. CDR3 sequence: CASSSDFVTGELFF. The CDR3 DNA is TGTGCCAGCAGCTCTGACTTCGTAACCGGGGAGCTGTTTTTT.

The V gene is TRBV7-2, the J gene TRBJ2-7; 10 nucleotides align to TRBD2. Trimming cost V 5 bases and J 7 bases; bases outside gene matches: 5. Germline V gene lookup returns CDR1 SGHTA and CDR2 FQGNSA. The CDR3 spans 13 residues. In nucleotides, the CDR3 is TGTGCCAGCAGCGCGAGGACTAGCGGAGAGCAGTACTTC. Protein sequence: CASSARTSGEQYF.

CDR3 in amino acids: CASSFGRRNYGYTF. In nucleotides, the CDR3 is TGTGCCAGCAGTTTTGGTAGGCGGAACTATGGCTACACCTTC. The rearrangement links TRBV28 to TRBJ1-2; D is ambiguous. Germline V gene data show CDR1 as MDHEN and CDR2 as SYDVKM. This CDR3 contains 14 residues. Trimming cost V 3 bases and J 2 bases, with 10 bases left between them.

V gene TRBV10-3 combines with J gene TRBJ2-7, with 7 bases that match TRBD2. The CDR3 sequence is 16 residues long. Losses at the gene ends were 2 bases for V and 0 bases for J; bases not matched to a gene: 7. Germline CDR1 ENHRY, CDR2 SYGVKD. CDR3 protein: CAISERGGSASYEQYF. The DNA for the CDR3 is TGTGCCATCAGTGAGCGAGGCGGGAGCGCCTCCTACGAGCAGTACTTC.

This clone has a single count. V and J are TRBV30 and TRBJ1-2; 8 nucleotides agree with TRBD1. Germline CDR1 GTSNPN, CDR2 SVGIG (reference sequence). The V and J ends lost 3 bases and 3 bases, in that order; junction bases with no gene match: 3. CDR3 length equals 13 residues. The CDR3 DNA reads TGTGCCTGGAGCGCAGGGGGCGACTATGGCTACACCTTC. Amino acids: CAWSAGGDYGYTF.

CDR3 coding DNA: TGTGCCAGCAGCTTAGCCCGGGGGAGCACAGATACGCAGTATTTT. Residues: CASSLARGSTDTQYF. The rearrangement uses TRBV7-9 and TRBJ2-3, with D perhaps matching TRBD2 (6 bases). CDR1 and CDR2 from the germline V gene are SEHNR and FQNEAQ (reference sequence). V lost 0 bases and J lost 0, with 7 bases in between. CDR3 size: 15 residues.

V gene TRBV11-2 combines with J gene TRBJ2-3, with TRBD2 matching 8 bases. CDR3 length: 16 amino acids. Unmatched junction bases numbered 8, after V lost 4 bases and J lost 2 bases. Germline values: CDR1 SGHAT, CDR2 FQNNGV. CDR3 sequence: CASSYSGRGATDTQYF. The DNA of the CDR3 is TGTGCCAGCAGCTACAGCGGGAGAGGGGCCACAGATACGCAGTATTTT. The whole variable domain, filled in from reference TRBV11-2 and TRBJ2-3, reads EAGVAQSPRYKIIEKRQSVAFWCNPISGHATLYWYQQILGQGPKLLIQFQNNGVVDDSQLPKDRFSAERLKGVDSTLKIQPAKLEDSAVYLCASSYSGRGATDTQYFGPGTRLTVL.

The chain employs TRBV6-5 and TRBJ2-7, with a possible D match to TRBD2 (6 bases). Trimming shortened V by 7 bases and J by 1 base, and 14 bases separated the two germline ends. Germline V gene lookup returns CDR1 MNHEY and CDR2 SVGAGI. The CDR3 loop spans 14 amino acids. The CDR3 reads CASKPGLYSYEQYF. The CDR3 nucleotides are TGTGCCAGCAAACCGGGACTTTATTCCTACGAGCAGTACTTC.

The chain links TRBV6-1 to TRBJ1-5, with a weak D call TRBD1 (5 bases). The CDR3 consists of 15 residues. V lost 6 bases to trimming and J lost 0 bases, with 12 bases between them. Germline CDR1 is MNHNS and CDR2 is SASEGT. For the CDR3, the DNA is TGTGCCAGCAGCTCGGCAGGGATTAGCAATCAGCCCCAGCATTTT. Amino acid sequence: CASSSAGISNQPQHF.

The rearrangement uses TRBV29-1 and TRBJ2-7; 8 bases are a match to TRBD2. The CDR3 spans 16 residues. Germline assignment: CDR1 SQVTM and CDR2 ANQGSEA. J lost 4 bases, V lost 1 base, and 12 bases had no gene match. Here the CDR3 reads CSVEAARSGRGYEQYF. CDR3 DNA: TGCAGCGTTGAAGCTGCCCGGAGCGGGAGAGGATACGAGCAGTACTTC.

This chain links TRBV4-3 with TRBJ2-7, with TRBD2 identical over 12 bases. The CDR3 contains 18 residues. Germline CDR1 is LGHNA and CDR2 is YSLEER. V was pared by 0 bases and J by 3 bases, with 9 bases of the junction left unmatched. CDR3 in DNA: TGCGCCAGCAGCCAAGATTCTCCCGGGACTAGCGGGTACTACGAGCAGTACTTC. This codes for CASSQDSPGTSGYYEQYF.

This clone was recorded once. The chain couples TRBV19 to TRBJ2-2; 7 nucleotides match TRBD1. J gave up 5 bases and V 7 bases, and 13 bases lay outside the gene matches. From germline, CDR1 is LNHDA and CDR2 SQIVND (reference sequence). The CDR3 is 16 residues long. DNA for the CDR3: TGTGCCAGTACCCTTCGGTCCGACAGGGCAACCGGGGAGCTGTTTTTT. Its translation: CASTLRSDRATGELFF.

The chain's CDR3 is CASSITGPSSGANVLTF. DNA for the CDR3: TGTGCCAGTAGTATAACAGGGCCGAGCTCTGGGGCCAACGTCCTGACTTTC. The chain joins TRBV19 to TRBJ2-6, with D possibly matching TRBD1 (6 bases). The germline gives CDR1 LNHDA, CDR2 SQIVND (reference sequence). The CDR3 contains 17 residues. The V end was cut by 2 bases, the J end by 0 bases, with 11 bases between.

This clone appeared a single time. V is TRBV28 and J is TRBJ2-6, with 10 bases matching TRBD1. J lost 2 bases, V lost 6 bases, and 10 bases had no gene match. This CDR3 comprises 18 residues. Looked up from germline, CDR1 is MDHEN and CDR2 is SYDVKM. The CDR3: CASSRPGQGYPGANVLTF. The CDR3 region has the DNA TGTGCCAGCAGCCGTCCGGGACAGGGGTACCCTGGGGCCAACGTCCTGACTTTC.

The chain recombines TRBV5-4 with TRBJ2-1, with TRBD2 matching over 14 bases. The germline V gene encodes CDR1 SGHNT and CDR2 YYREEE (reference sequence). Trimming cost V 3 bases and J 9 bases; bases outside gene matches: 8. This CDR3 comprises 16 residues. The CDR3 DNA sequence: TGTGCCAGCAGCTCCGGGACTAGCGGGAGAACAGGTGAGCAGTTCTTC. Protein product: CASSSGTSGRTGEQFF. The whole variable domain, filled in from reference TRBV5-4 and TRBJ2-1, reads ETGVTQSPTHLIKTRGQQVTLRCSSQSGHNTVSWYQQALGQGPQFIFQYYREEENGRGNFPPRFSGLQFPNYSSELNVNALELDDSALYLCASSSGTSGRTGEQFFGPGTRLTVL.

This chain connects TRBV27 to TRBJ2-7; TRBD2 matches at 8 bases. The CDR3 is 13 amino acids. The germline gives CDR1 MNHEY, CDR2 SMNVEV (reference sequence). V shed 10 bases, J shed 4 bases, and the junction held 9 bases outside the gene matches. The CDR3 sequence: CATSGSSGYEQYF. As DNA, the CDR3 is TGTGCCACCAGCGGGAGCTCCGGGTACGAGCAGTACTTC.

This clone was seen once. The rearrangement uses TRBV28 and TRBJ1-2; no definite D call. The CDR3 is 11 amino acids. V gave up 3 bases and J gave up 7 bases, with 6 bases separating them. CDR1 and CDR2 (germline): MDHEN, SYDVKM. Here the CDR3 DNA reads TGTGCCAGCAGTTTTGCGGGTGGCTACACCTTC. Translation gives CASSFAGGYTF.

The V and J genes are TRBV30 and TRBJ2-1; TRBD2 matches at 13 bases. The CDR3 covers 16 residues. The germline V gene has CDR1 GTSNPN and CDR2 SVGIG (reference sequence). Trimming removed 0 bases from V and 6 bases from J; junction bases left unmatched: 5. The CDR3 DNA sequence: TGTGCCTGGAGTGTAAGGGGACTAGCGGGAACCAATGAGCAGTTCTTC. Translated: CAWSVRGLAGTNEQFF.

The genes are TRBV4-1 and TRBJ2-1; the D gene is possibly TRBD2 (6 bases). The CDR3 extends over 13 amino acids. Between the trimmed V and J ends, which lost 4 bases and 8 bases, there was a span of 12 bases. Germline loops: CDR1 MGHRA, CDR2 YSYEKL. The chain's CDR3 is CASSLSGGDEQFF. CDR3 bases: TGCGCCAGCAGCCTCAGCGGAGGGGATGAGCAGTTCTTC.

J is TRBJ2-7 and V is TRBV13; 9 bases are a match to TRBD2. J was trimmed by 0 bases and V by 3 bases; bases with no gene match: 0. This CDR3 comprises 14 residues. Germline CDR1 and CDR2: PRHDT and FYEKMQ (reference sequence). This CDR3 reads CASSLTSGSYEQYF. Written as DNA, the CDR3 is TGTGCCAGCAGCTTGACTAGCGGCTCCTACGAGCAGTACTTC.